This T cell receptor beta chain was obtained from a study of shared clonotypes between healthy human individuals. About the study: Donors consisted of a couple of women and a few men between 18 and 49. There were three CD4 naive, three CD4 memory, two CD8 naive and one CD8 memory plates per donor.

This clone was seen just once. Naive CD8 cells, CD45RO-negative and positively selected for CCR7, excluded terminally differentiated effector memory CD45RA+ cells. All the donors were Caucasian adults who lived in Nashville, Tennessee. Every immunoSEQ plate was one replicate of a subset's evenly spread DNA. Data came from immunoSEQ multiplex PCR; TCRdb stores just in-frame clones and leaves some out. The sample gives some 2 million clones, roughly 94% of which show up once; approximately 1.2% is in the top ten. Looked up from germline, CDR1 is SQVTM and CDR2 is ANQGSEA. The ends were cut back, 5 bases at V and 0 bases at J, with 12 bases in the middle. The CDR3 length is 14 residues.

Sequencing input: naive CD8+ T cells sorted from blood. The chain uses TRBV29-1 and TRBJ2-3; possibly TRBD2 for D (5 bases). The receptor comes from a man aged 18 to 35 in good health. Written as DNA, the CDR3 is TGCAGCGTTTGGAGCAGCGGAAGCACAGATACGCAGTATTTT. Its translation: CSVWSSGSTDTQYF.